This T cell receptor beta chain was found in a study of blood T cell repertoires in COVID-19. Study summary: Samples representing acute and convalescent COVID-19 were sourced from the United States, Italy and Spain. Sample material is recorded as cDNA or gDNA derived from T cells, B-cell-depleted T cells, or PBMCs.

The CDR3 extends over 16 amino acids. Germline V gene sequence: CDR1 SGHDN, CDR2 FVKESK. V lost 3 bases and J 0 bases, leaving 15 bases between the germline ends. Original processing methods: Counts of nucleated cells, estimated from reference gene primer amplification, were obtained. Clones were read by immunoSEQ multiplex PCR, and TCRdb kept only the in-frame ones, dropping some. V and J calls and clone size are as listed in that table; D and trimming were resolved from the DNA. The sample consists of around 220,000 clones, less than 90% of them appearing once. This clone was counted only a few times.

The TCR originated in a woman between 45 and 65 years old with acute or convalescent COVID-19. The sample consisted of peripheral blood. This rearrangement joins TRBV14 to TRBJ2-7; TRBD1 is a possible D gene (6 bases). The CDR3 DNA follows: TGTGCCAGCAGCCAGAGCAGCCGGGACAACTCCTACGAGCAGTACTTC. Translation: CASSQSSRDNSYEQYF. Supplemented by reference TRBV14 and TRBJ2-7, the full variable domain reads EAGVTQFPSHSVIEKGQTVTLRCDPISGHDNLYWYRRVMGKEIKFLLHFVKESKQDESGMPNNRFLAERTGGTYSTLKVQPAELEDSGVYFCASSQSSRDNSYEQYFGPGTRLTVT.